Listed here are 15 T cell receptor beta chains from one sample, sequenced in a study of blood T cell repertoires in COVID-19 (dated by TCRdb to 2018 to 2021). Library preparation used the immunoSEQ multiplex PCR assay. TCRdb took this table from immuneACCESS and kept in-frame rearrangements with V and J called. Such tables lack part of the clones; where checked against another copy, unresolved V genes explain under half of the gap, and the rest is unexplained. For this sample the table gives a few hundred thousand clones, of which just under 90% were detected only once. The top ten hold approximately 9.3% of the sample. The sample comprised PBMCs or T cells enriched from blood (not recorded which). The source is a woman between 50 and 59 years old who had recovered from COVID-19.

V usage is TRBV7-2 and J usage is TRBJ1-6; D gene ambiguous. V lost 3 bases, J lost 5 bases, and 8 bases lay in between. This CDR3 is 14 amino acids long. The V gene's germline CDR1 is SGHTA and CDR2 FQGNSA. Here the CDR3 reads CASSFQPDNSPLHF. For the CDR3, the DNA is TGTGCCAGCAGCTTTCAACCGGATAATTCACCCCTCCACTTT.

The CDR3 nucleotides read TGCGCCAGCAGCCGGACCGGACAGGGAACTGAAGCTTTCTTT. Its protein product is CASSRTGQGTEAFF. V usage is TRBV4-3 and J usage is TRBJ1-1; 8 nucleotides align to TRBD1. J gave up 5 bases and V 4 bases, and 6 bases lay outside the gene matches. The CDR3 has 14 amino acids. CDR1 is LGHNA, CDR2 YSLEER, per germline.

This chain uses TRBV19 with TRBJ1-2, with 10 nucleotides matching TRBD1. Trimming removed 4 bases from V and 8 bases from J; junction bases left unmatched: 7. From germline, CDR1 is LNHDA and CDR2 SQIVND (reference sequence). The CDR3 has 14 residues. The CDR3 sequence is CASSTRDRGQGYTF. The CDR3 DNA sequence: TGTGCCAGTAGTACCCGGGACAGGGGACAGGGCTACACCTTC.

The V gene is TRBV19, the J gene TRBJ2-1; perhaps TRBD2 as D (7 bases). The CDR3 is 15 amino acids. The ends were cut back, 6 bases at V and 2 bases at J, with 14 bases in the middle. CDR1 is LNHDA, CDR2 SQIVND, per germline (reference sequence). The DNA for the CDR3 is TGTGCCAGTAGCACTCCGGGGGGCGCCTACAATGAGCAGTTCTTC. Translating gives CASSTPGGAYNEQFF.

The chain is built from TRBV6-1 and TRBJ1-1; tentative D call: TRBD1 (6 bases). Germline V lookup: CDR1 MNHNS, CDR2 SASEGT. This CDR3 has 17 amino acids. The V end lost 2 bases, the J end lost 7 bases, and 23 bases lay between the germline ends. The CDR3 coding sequence is TGTGCCAGCAGTGAACATCGCCTTAGGACAGCTATCCTTGAAGCTTTCTTT. This translates into CASSEHRLRTAILEAFF.

This chain connects TRBV5-5 to TRBJ2-2; 7 bases are a match to TRBD1. V gave up 6 bases and J gave up 2 bases; unmatched junction bases: 4. CDR3 length: 14 residues. From germline, CDR1 is SGHKS and CDR2 YYEKEE (reference sequence). For the CDR3, the DNA is TGTGCCAGCACCCGGGACAGTAACACCGGGGAGCTGTTTTTT. Its protein product is CASTRDSNTGELFF.

Comments on this clone: The DNA is left out, because the CDR3 cannot be placed on it with certainty; the CDR3 is given as TCRdb lists it. The chain carries TRBV7-6 and TRBJ2-2; the table's TRBD2 call for D was not verified on the DNA. The CDR3 adds up to 17 amino acids, both ends counted. From germline, CDR1 is SGHVS and CDR2 FNYEAQ. CDR3 sequence reads: CASSSSGGTSGPGELFF.

The genes are TRBV10-3 and TRBJ1-1; no clear D. The germline V and J ends were trimmed by 4 bases and 7 bases, with 10 bases remaining between them. The germline V gene has CDR1 ENHRY and CDR2 SYGVKD. The CDR3 has 12 amino acids. CDR3 loop: CAISALPNEAFF. The CDR3, as DNA: TGTGCCATCAGTGCCTTACCTAATGAAGCTTTCTTT.

In regard to this clone: The same CDR3 also results from other DNA sequences found in this sample. The CDR3 DNA follows: TGTGCCAGCAGTTCGCCAGGGCTAAATCAGCCCCAGCATTTT. Protein product: CASSSPGLNQPQHF. The chain links TRBV27 to TRBJ1-5, with D tentatively TRBD1 (5 bases). The CDR3 has 14 amino acids. Trimming cost V 4 bases and J 4 bases, with 11 bases left between them. Germline CDR1 MNHEY, CDR2 SMNVEV (reference sequence).

The chain links TRBV5-1 to TRBJ1-5, with D possibly matching TRBD1 (6 bases). The V end was cut by 4 bases, the J end by 4 bases, with 21 bases between. Germline CDR1 reads SGHRS; CDR2 reads YFSETQ. The length of the CDR3 is 17 residues. CDR3 amino acids: CASSEGTLGSRNQPQHF. The DNA for the CDR3 is TGCGCCAGCAGCGAGGGGACACTTGGAAGTAGGAATCAGCCCCAGCATTTT.

CDR3 protein: CASSPGTVGGYEQYF. Written as DNA, the CDR3 is TGTGCCAGCAGCCCAGGGACAGTTGGGGGCTACGAGCAGTACTTC. This sequence joins TRBV3-1 (or the pseudogene TRBV3-2) and TRBJ2-7, with TRBD1 matching 7 bases. Germline CDR1 and CDR2: LGHDT and YNNKEL (reference sequence). This CDR3 contains 15 residues. V shed 4 bases and J 3 bases; nucleotides not matched to a gene: 9.

The J gene is TRBJ1-6, the V gene TRBV27; tentative D call: TRBD1 (6 bases). V lost 2 bases and J 10 bases, leaving 6 bases between the germline ends. Germline loops: CDR1 MNHEY, CDR2 SMNVEV (reference sequence). CDR3 size: 12 residues. CDR3 in amino acids: CASSLGGSPLHF. As DNA, the CDR3 is TGTGCCAGCAGTTTAGGGGGCTCACCCCTCCACTTT.

The rearrangement links TRBV7-2 to TRBJ2-1; D might be TRBD2 (7 bases). There are 14 residues in the CDR3. V was shortened by 6 bases and J by 2 bases, with 11 bases between the two germline ends. Per the germline V gene, CDR1 is SGHTA and CDR2 is FQGNSA. The CDR3 DNA is TGTGCCAGCAGTTGGGGGGGGCCCTACAATGAGCAGTTCTTC. Protein: CASSWGGPYNEQFF.

J is TRBJ2-7 and V is TRBV12-3 or TRBV12-4; D ambiguous. The length of the CDR3 is 12 residues. Trimming removed 1 base from V and 5 bases from J, with 6 bases in between. Written as DNA, the CDR3 is TGTGCCAGCAGTTTAGGTCCCAACGAGCAGTACTTC. Amino acid sequence: CASSLGPNEQYF.

J is TRBJ1-1 and V is TRBV11-3; D remains ambiguous. This CDR3 contains 13 residues. Per germline, CDR1 SGHNT and CDR2 YENEEA. The V and J ends lost 0 bases and 2 bases respectively, with 4 bases between them. The CDR3 sequence: CASSLDQNTEAFF. The CDR3, as DNA: TGTGCCAGCAGCTTAGACCAAAACACTGAAGCTTTCTTT.